Presented here are 16 T cell receptor beta chains from one specimen sequenced in a study of blood T cell repertoires in COVID-19. Here immunoSEQ multiplex PCR was the method, and the copy in TCRdb shows in-frame clones only, minus some. The sample has 250,000 to 300,000 clones, around 83% seen once. Input material: PBMCs or T cells enriched from blood (not recorded which). The receptors originated from a woman between 50 and 59 years old who had been exposed to COVID-19.

This chain joins TRBV27 and TRBJ2-2; 9 bases align to TRBD1. V lost 6 bases to trimming and J lost 4 bases; unmatched junction nucleotides: 12. The CDR3 runs to 17 residues. Germline V CDR1 and CDR2: MNHEY, SMNVEV (reference sequence). Here the CDR3 DNA reads TGTGCCAGCAGGGCACAGGGGGCGCGGGTTATCACCGGGGAGCTGTTTTTT. Amino acids: CASRAQGARVITGELFF.

The chain combines TRBV7-9 with TRBJ1-2, with D maybe TRBD1 (5 bases). V was cut by 1 base and J by 8 bases, with 14 bases left in between. The germline V gene has CDR1 SEHNR and CDR2 FQNEAQ (reference sequence). The CDR3 covers 14 residues. Here the CDR3 reads CASSLEDRARGYTF. In DNA form, the CDR3 reads TGTGCCAGCAGCTTAGAAGACAGAGCTAGGGGCTACACCTTC. The entire variable domain, with the rest obtained from reference TRBV7-9 and TRBJ1-2, is as follows: DTGVSQNPRHKITKRGQNVTFRCDPISEHNRLYWYRQTLGQGPEFLTYFQNEAQLEKSRLLSDRFSAERPKGSFSTLEIQRTEQGDSAMYLCASSLEDRARGYTFGSGTRLTVV.

V gene TRBV19 combines with J gene TRBJ2-7; D might be TRBD2 (6 bases). Deletions cut 3 bases from V and 1 base from J, with 13 bases between. This CDR3 spans 15 amino acids. Germline assignment: CDR1 LNHDA and CDR2 SQIVND (reference sequence). The CDR3 reads CASSIGTRRSYEQYF. In nucleotides, the CDR3 is TGTGCCAGTAGTATCGGGACTCGGCGGTCCTACGAGCAGTACTTC.

The chain recombines TRBV11-2 with TRBJ1-5; no reliable D call. CDR3 size: 15 residues. Looked up from germline, CDR1 is SGHAT and CDR2 is FQNNGV. V was cut by 1 base and J by 2 bases, with 9 bases left in between. This CDR3 reads CASSLGVGGNQPQHF. In DNA, the CDR3 is TGTGCCAGCAGCTTAGGGGTCGGGGGCAATCAGCCCCAGCATTTT.

The chain is built from TRBV10-3 and TRBJ2-4; the D gene is possibly TRBD2 (6 bases). Trimming cost V 2 bases and J 1 base, with 12 bases left between them. The CDR3 is 16 residues long. Germline CDR1 reads ENHRY; CDR2 reads SYGVKD. The CDR3 is CAISEKGGGAKNIQYF. The CDR3 coding sequence is TGTGCCATCAGTGAGAAGGGTGGAGGGGCCAAAAACATTCAGTACTTC.

The chain joins TRBV19 to TRBJ2-3, with 8 bases matching TRBD1. The CDR3 runs 15 residues. V lost 6 bases to trimming and J lost 3 bases; unmatched junction nucleotides: 8. CDR1 and CDR2 from the germline V gene are LNHDA and SQIVND (reference sequence). The CDR3 nucleotides are TGTGCCAGTAGCGTTACAGGGGGGAGGACAGATACGCAGTATTTT. Protein product: CASSVTGGRTDTQYF. Full variable domain (remainder filled in from reference TRBV19 and TRBJ2-3): DGGITQSPKYLFRKEGQNVTLSCEQNLNHDAMYWYRQDPGQGLRLIYYSQIVNDFQKGDIAEGYSVSREKKESFPLTVTSAQKNPTAFYLCASSVTGGRTDTQYFGPGTRLTVL.

This sequence joins TRBV4-3 and TRBJ1-1; D unclear. This CDR3 comprises 15 residues. V lost 2 bases and J 1 base, leaving 11 bases between the germline ends. Germline V CDR1 and CDR2: LGHNA, YSLEER. Here the CDR3 DNA reads TGCGCCAGCAGCCAATCAATCCGGGGGAACACTGAAGCTTTCTTT. This sequence encodes CASSQSIRGNTEAFF.

This chain joins TRBV7-2 and TRBJ2-1; D perhaps matches TRBD1 (5 bases). V was pared by 7 bases and J by 2 bases, with 12 bases between. This CDR3 is built from 14 residues. Germline V gene lookup returns CDR1 SGHTA and CDR2 FQGNSA. CDR3 protein: CASTPGRAYNEQFF. CDR3 sequence (DNA): TGTGCCAGCACCCCCGGCAGGGCCTACAATGAGCAGTTCTTC. The whole variable domain, remainder taken from reference TRBV7-2 and TRBJ2-1, is GAGVSQSPSNKVTEKGKDVELRCDPISGHTALYWYRQSLGQGLEFLIYFQGNSAPDKSGLPSDRFSAERTGGSVSTLTIQRTQQEDSAVYLCASTPGRAYNEQFFGPGTRLTVL.

The chain has TRBV5-1 and TRBJ2-7, with D possibly TRBD2 on 6 matching bases. Germline V gene lookup returns CDR1 SGHRS and CDR2 YFSETQ. The V end was cut by 8 bases, the J end by 1 base, with 16 bases between. The CDR3 is 14 amino acids. As DNA, the CDR3 is TGCGCCAGTAGTAACCGGGGGTTTTCCTACGAGCAGTACTTC. It translates to CASSNRGFSYEQYF.

The chain uses TRBV2 and TRBJ1-2; 10 bases match TRBD1. The CDR3 contains 13 residues. Germline V gene data show CDR1 as SNHLY and CDR2 as FYNNEI. V trimming: 8 bases; J trimming: 8 bases; junction bases outside the gene matches: 8. The CDR3 DNA follows: TGTGCCAGCGGGGCCGGGACAGGGGTCGGCTACACCTTC. It is translated as CASGAGTGVGYTF.

The chain couples TRBV28 to TRBJ1-5; the D gene is possibly TRBD1 (6 bases). Trimming took off 6 bases at V and 3 bases at J, with 15 bases between the two ends. CDR1 MDHEN and CDR2 SYDVKM come from the germline V gene. The CDR3 is 15 residues long. CDR3 region: CASSHLRGVNQPQHF. The CDR3 DNA sequence: TGTGCCAGCAGCCATCTCAGGGGAGTCAATCAGCCCCAGCATTTT.

The chain joins TRBV11-2 to TRBJ2-1, with TRBD1 matching 9 bases. This CDR3 contains 17 residues. V shed 2 bases, J shed 5 bases, and the junction held 10 bases outside the gene matches. Germline lookup yields CDR1 SGHAT and CDR2 FQNNGV. Here the CDR3 DNA reads TGTGCCAGCAGCTTAACCATCACAGGGGGCACACACAATGAGCAGTTCTTC. Its protein product is CASSLTITGGTHNEQFF. Based on the CDR3 plus reference TRBV11-2 and TRBJ2-1, the full variable domain is EAGVAQSPRYKIIEKRQSVAFWCNPISGHATLYWYQQILGQGPKLLIQFQNNGVVDDSQLPKDRFSAERLKGVDSTLKIQPAKLEDSAVYLCASSLTITGGTHNEQFFGPGTRLTVL.

This rearrangement joins TRBV27 to TRBJ1-1; D gene unclear. Germline V CDR1 and CDR2: MNHEY, SMNVEV (reference sequence). The CDR3 runs 16 residues. Deletions cut 1 base from V and 3 bases from J, with 15 bases between. The CDR3 nucleotides are TGTGCCAGCAGTTTATTAGGAGGGCTTGTCGACACTGAAGCTTTCTTT. Protein: CASSLLGGLVDTEAFF.

This chain links TRBV2 with TRBJ1-1; unclear D gene. Germline V gene data show CDR1 as SNHLY and CDR2 as FYNNEI. CDR3 size: 15 residues. V lost 11 bases and J 4 bases, leaving 23 bases between the germline ends. The CDR3, as DNA: TGTGCCTCCCAGGAGGGTTACACCGGCCTCACTGAAGCTTTCTTT. It translates to CASQEGYTGLTEAFF.

The rearrangement joins TRBV18 to TRBJ1-3; D gene uncertain. CDR3 length: 15 amino acids. CDR1 KGHSH and CDR2 LQKENI come from the germline V gene. Trimming pared 2 bases from V and 6 bases from J, leaving 14 bases between. In DNA form, the CDR3 reads TGTGCCAGCTCACCATACGGGTCTACGAAAAACACCATATATTTT. The encoded protein is CASSPYGSTKNTIYF. The entire variable domain, with the rest obtained from reference TRBV18 and TRBJ1-3, is as follows: NAGVMQNPRHLVRRRGQEARLRCSPMKGHSHVYWYRQLPEEGLKFMVYLQKENIIDESGMPKERFSAEFPKEGPSILRIQQVVRGDSAAYFCASSPYGSTKNTIYFGEGSWLTVV.

The gene calls are TRBV5-1 and TRBJ1-2; 9 bases agree with TRBD1. V gave up 4 bases and J gave up 3 bases; unmatched junction bases: 4. Germline CDR1 SGHRS, CDR2 YFSETQ. The CDR3 loop spans 14 amino acids. CDR3 in amino acids: CASSPGQGHYGYTF. In DNA, the CDR3 is TGCGCCAGCAGCCCGGGACAGGGTCACTATGGCTACACCTTC.